The next 11 T cell receptor beta chains were all read from a single sample in a study of blood T cell repertoires in COVID-19. Only in-frame clones appear in the TCRdb table, and some are missing; sequencing was by immunoSEQ multiplex PCR. The table records about 52,000 clones, 89% of them present only once. Sequenced material: peripheral blood. These receptors were obtained from a man aged 60 to 75 with active COVID-19.

This clone was seen more than once but under ten times. The chain employs TRBV19 and TRBJ2-1; no reliable D call. The CDR3 is 13 residues long. Germline assignment: CDR1 LNHDA and CDR2 SQIVND (reference sequence). The V end was cut by 3 bases, the J end by 5 bases, with 8 bases between. The CDR3 here is CASSMSVDNEQFF. The CDR3 region has the DNA TGTGCCAGTAGTATGTCCGTTGACAATGAGCAGTTCTTC.

V usage is TRBV28 and J usage is TRBJ2-5; possible D gene TRBD1, 6 bases. Trimming took 2 bases from V and 1 from J, leaving 11 bases between them. Germline V gene data show CDR1 as MDHEN and CDR2 as SYDVKM. The CDR3 contains 15 residues. In DNA form, the CDR3 reads TGTGCCAGCAGTTTAGAGGGCAGGGGCCAAGAGACCCAGTACTTC. It translates to CASSLEGRGQETQYF.

This clone was seen more than once but under ten times. The CDR3 region has the DNA TGCGCCAGCAGCACCCGGACAGGGGGCGTGGACGAGCAGTACTTC. Translation: CASSTRTGGVDEQYF. This sequence joins TRBV4-1 and TRBJ2-7; 11 bases line up with TRBD1. The CDR3 covers 15 residues. Germline CDR1 reads MGHRA; CDR2 reads YSYEKL. The V and J ends lost 5 bases and 5 bases, in that order; junction bases with no gene match: 8.

This clone has a handful of counts. The chain joins TRBV28 to TRBJ1-6; weak D call: TRBD1 (5 bases). V was clipped by 9 bases and J by 6 bases, with 9 bases between them. This CDR3 is 12 amino acids long. Germline V gives CDR1 MDHEN, CDR2 SYDVKM. The CDR3 spells CASRTPNSPLHF. CDR3 coding DNA: TGTGCCAGTAGGACACCTAATTCACCCCTCCACTTT.

V usage is TRBV6-2 or TRBV6-3 and J usage is TRBJ2-2, with D perhaps matching TRBD1 (5 bases). Trimming stripped 2 bases from V and 9 bases from J, with 10 bases between. Germline CDR1 is MNHEY and CDR2 is SVGEGT. CDR3 length equals 13 residues. The DNA of the CDR3 is TGTGCCAGCAGTTACCAGGGATTCCGGGAGCTGTTTTTT. Translation gives CASSYQGFRELFF.

The chain combines TRBV7-8 with TRBJ1-2, with TRBD1 identical over 10 bases. The CDR3 runs 17 residues. Germline V lookup: CDR1 SGHVS, CDR2 FQNEAQ. V gave up 0 bases and J gave up 4 bases; unmatched junction bases: 8. As DNA, the CDR3 is TGTGCCAGCAGCTTAGCGCTTGGGACAGGGGTGGCCTATGGCTACACCTTC. It specifies CASSLALGTGVAYGYTF.

Here the CDR3 reads CASSYGRGRKTQYF. CDR3 bases: TGTGCCAGCAGTTACGGCCGGGGTCGGAAGACCCAGTACTTC. The rearrangement links TRBV6-2 or TRBV6-3 to TRBJ2-5; D is possibly TRBD2 (5 bases). Germline CDR1 MNHEY, CDR2 SVGEGT. The CDR3 has 14 residues. The V end was cut by 2 bases, the J end by 6 bases, with 13 bases between.

The chain has TRBV27 and TRBJ2-6; no clear D. The germline V and J ends were trimmed by 7 bases and 0 bases, with 7 bases remaining between them. This CDR3 has 14 amino acids. Germline V lookup: CDR1 MNHEY, CDR2 SMNVEV (reference sequence). CDR3 protein: CASTKFSGANVLTF. CDR3 nucleotides: TGTGCCAGCACTAAATTCTCTGGGGCCAACGTCCTGACTTTC. The full variable domain, its missing parts supplied by reference TRBV27 and TRBJ2-6, is EAQVTQNPRYLITVTGKKLTVTCSQNMNHEYMSWYRQDPGLGLRQIYYSMNVEVTDKGDVPEGYKVSRKEKRNFPLILESPSPNQTSLYFCASTKFSGANVLTFGAGSRLTVL.

The J gene is TRBJ2-1, the V gene TRBV7-2; TRBD1 matches 7 bases. CDR1 SGHTA and CDR2 FQGNSA come from the germline V gene. The CDR3 is 18 amino acids. Losses at the gene ends were 3 bases for V and 2 bases for J; bases not matched to a gene: 13. The CDR3 here is CASSLDPGQRGTYNEQFF. The CDR3 DNA reads TGTGCCAGCAGCTTGGATCCGGGACAGAGGGGAACCTACAATGAGCAGTTCTTC.

The chain is built from TRBV6-2 or TRBV6-3 and TRBJ2-3, with D uncertain. Trimming took 2 bases from V and 0 from J, leaving 9 bases between them. Germline CDR1 and CDR2: MNHEY and SVGEGT. The CDR3 has 15 residues. This chain's CDR3 is CASSYAVLSTDTQYF. The CDR3 nucleotides read TGTGCCAGCAGTTACGCGGTCCTTAGCACAGATACGCAGTATTTT.

The J gene is TRBJ2-3, the V gene TRBV4-2; D perhaps matches TRBD2 (5 bases). Trimming left V 0 bases short and J 4 bases short, with 11 bases between. The V gene's germline CDR1 is LGHNA and CDR2 YNFKEQ. The CDR3 extends over 15 amino acids. The CDR3 is CASSQEFTGSDTQYF. DNA for the CDR3: TGTGCCAGCAGCCAAGAGTTTACGGGATCAGATACGCAGTATTTT.